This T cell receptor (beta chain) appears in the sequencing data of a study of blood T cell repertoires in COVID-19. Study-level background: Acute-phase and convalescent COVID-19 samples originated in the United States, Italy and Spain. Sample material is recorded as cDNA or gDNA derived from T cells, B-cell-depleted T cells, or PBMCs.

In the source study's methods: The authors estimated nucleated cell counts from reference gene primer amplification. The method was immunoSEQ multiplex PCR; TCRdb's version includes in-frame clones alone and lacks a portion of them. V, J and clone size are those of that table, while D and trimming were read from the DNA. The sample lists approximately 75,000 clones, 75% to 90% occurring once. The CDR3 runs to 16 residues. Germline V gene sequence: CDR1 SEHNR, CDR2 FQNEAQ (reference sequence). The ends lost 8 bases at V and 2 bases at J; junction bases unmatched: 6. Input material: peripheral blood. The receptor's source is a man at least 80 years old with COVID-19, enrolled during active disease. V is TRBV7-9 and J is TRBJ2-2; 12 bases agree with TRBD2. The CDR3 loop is CASPTSGGLNTGELFF. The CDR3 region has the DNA TGTGCCAGCCCGACTAGCGGGGGATTAAACACCGGGGAGCTGTTTTTT.